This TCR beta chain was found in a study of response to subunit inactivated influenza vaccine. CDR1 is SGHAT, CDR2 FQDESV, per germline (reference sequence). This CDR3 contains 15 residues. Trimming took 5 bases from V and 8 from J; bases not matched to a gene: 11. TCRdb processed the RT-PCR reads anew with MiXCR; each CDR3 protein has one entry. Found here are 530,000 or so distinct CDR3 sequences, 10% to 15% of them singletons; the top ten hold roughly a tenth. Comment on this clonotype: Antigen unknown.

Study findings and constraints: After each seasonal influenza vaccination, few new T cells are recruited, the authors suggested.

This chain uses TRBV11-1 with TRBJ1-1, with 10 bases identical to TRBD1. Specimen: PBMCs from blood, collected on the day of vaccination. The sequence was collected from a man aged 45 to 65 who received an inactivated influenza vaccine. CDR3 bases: TGTGCCAGCAGCCCGAGGACAGGGGGAGGAGTAGAAGCTTTCTTT. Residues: CASSPRTGGGVEAFF.